These 8 T cell receptor beta chains were sequenced from one sample in a study of shared clonotypes between healthy human individuals. Sequenced by immunoSEQ multiplex PCR; TCRdb stores in-frame clones only, minus some. The table has 700,000 or so clones, about three quarters seen once. Sequenced: memory CD4+ T cells sorted from blood. Regarding subset: CD45RA-negative fraction. Source of these receptors: a woman aged 30 to 39 in good health.

The chain employs TRBV4-2 and TRBJ1-2, with D unclear. Germline CDR1 LGHNA, CDR2 YNFKEQ. Trimming removed 0 bases from V and 6 bases from J, with 11 bases in between. CDR3 size: 14 residues. The CDR3 spells CASSQDTRRDGYTF. The CDR3, as DNA: TGTGCCAGCAGCCAAGATACGCGGCGGGATGGCTACACCTTC.

The rearrangement uses TRBV28 and TRBJ2-3; D is possibly TRBD1 or TRBD2 (6 bases each). The germline V gene has CDR1 MDHEN and CDR2 SYDVKM. The CDR3 totals 12 residues. Trimming left V 8 bases short and J 7 bases short, with 13 bases between. The CDR3 DNA follows: TGTGCCAGCGGTGGAGGGGGAAATACGCAGTATTTT. This encodes CASGGGGNTQYF.

This clone was observed many times. CDR3 coding DNA: TGTGCCAGCAGCCGGCAGTACTATGGCTACACCTTC. Its translation is CASSRQYYGYTF. The gene calls are TRBV5-6 and TRBJ1-2; D unresolved. V shed 4 bases and J shed 3 bases, with 7 bases lying between them. This CDR3 has 12 amino acids. Looked up from germline, CDR1 is SGHDT and CDR2 is YYEEEE. Full variable domain (remainder filled in from reference TRBV5-6 and TRBJ1-2): DAGVTQSPTHLIKTRGQQVTLRCSPKSGHDTVSWYQQALGQGPQFIFQYYEEEERQRGNFPDRFSGHQFPNYSSELNVNALLLGDSALYLCASSRQYYGYTFGSGTRLTVV.

On this clone itself: The same CDR3 also results from other DNA sequences found in this sample. The chain carries TRBV4-1 and TRBJ2-5, with D possibly matching TRBD1 (6 bases). V lost 1 base and J lost 5, with 8 bases in between. Germline CDR1 is MGHRA and CDR2 is YSYEKL. This CDR3 region has 13 residues. The CDR3: CASSQVRGETQYF. The CDR3 region has the DNA TGCGCCAGCAGCCAAGTAAGGGGGGAGACCCAGTACTTC.

The genes are TRBV5-1 and TRBJ1-5; no clear D. V gave up 4 bases and J gave up 11 bases, with 13 bases separating them. Germline V lookup: CDR1 SGHRS, CDR2 YFSETQ. CDR3 size: 12 residues. The CDR3: CASSTRVATQHF. The DNA for the CDR3 is TGCGCCAGCAGCACAAGGGTGGCTACCCAGCATTTT.

The chain is built from TRBV20-1 and TRBJ2-5; D call uncertain. This CDR3 contains 9 residues. Germline V gives CDR1 DFQATT, CDR2 SNEGSKA (reference sequence). The CDR3 reads CGISKTQYF. CDR3 bases: TGCGGGATCAGTAAGACCCAGTACTTC.

As concerns this clone: Other DNA sequences in this specimen translate into the identical CDR3. The chain uses TRBV19 and TRBJ1-3, with TRBD1 identical over 7 bases. The germline gives CDR1 LNHDA, CDR2 SQIVND (reference sequence). The CDR3 is 14 residues long. V shed 3 bases, J shed 4 bases, and the junction held 3 bases outside the gene matches. The CDR3 here is CASSIGTAGNTIYF. The CDR3 coding sequence is TGTGCCAGTAGTATCGGGACAGCAGGAAACACCATATATTTT.

V usage is TRBV4-2 and J usage is TRBJ1-2; D not resolved. The germline CDR1 and CDR2 sequences are LGHNA and YNFKEQ. V was cut by 1 base and J by 2 bases, with 17 bases left in between. CDR3 length: 17 amino acids. The CDR3: CASSQGGINSLNYGYTF. DNA of the CDR3: TGTGCCAGCAGCCAAGGAGGTATAAACAGTTTAAACTATGGCTACACCTTC.